Listed below are T cell receptor beta chains from one sample, sequenced in a study of blood T cell repertoires in COVID-19. Profiled with immunoSEQ multiplex PCR; TCRdb holds only in-frame clones, not every one. The sample lists 200,000 to 250,000 clones, about 88% occurring once. Sample: PBMCs or T cells enriched from blood (not recorded which). These receptor sequences come from a woman in her thirties who had recovered from COVID-19. Each CDR3 is given with its conserved first and last residue. D genes are given only for firm matches. Clone size is shown for a subset of rows, as once, few, many or a class of expanded clone.

CDR3 protein: CASSPRDRVDTEAFF; CDR3 DNA: TGTGCCAGCTCACCTCGGGACAGGGTAGACACTGAAGCTTTCTTT; D gene: TRBD1; clone size: NA; J gene: TRBJ1-1; V gene: TRBV18; CDR3 length: 15
CDR3 protein: CASVTGEDDEQYF; CDR3 DNA: TGTGCCAGCGTAACAGGGGAGGATGACGAGCAGTACTTC; D gene: NA; clone size: many; J gene: TRBJ2-7; V gene: TRBV11-2; CDR3 length: 13
CDR3 protein: CASSLGPSGGSSVDEQFF; CDR3 DNA: TGTGCCAGCAGCTTAGGACCTAGCGGGGGTTCCTCGGTTGATGAGCAGTTCTTC; D gene: TRBD2; clone size: NA; J gene: TRBJ2-1; V gene: TRBV7-6; CDR3 length: 18
CDR3 protein: CASSMRKTGGDYGYTF; CDR3 DNA: TGTGCCAGCAGCATGAGAAAGACAGGGGGGGATTATGGCTACACCTTC; D gene: TRBD1; clone size: NA; J gene: TRBJ1-2; V gene: TRBV7-9; CDR3 length: 16
CDR3 protein: CASSLFRPDRAGEQYF; CDR3 DNA: TGTGCCAGCAGCTTGTTTAGACCGGACAGGGCAGGCGAGCAGTACTTC; D gene: TRBD1; clone size: NA; J gene: TRBJ2-7; V gene: TRBV13; CDR3 length: 16
CDR3 protein: CASSQDTGNYGYTF; CDR3 DNA: TGTGCCAGCAGCCAAGATACAGGGAACTATGGCTACACCTTC; D gene: NA; clone size: NA; J gene: TRBJ1-2; V gene: TRBV3-1/TRBV3-2; CDR3 length: 14
CDR3 protein: CASSLAGGNNQPQHF; CDR3 DNA: TGTGCCAGCAGCTTAGCAGGGGGTAACAATCAGCCCCAGCATTTT; D gene: NA; clone size: NA; J gene: TRBJ1-5; V gene: TRBV7-9; CDR3 length: 15
CDR3 protein: CASSLEGTGGFGDTGELFF; CDR3 DNA: TGTGCCAGCAGTTTAGAAGGGACAGGGGGCTTCGGGGACACCGGGGAGCTGTTTTTT; D gene: TRBD1; clone size: few; J gene: TRBJ2-2; V gene: TRBV27; CDR3 length: 19
CDR3 protein: CASRPGTEAFF; CDR3 DNA: TGTGCCAGCAGACCCGGTACTGAAGCTTTCTTT; D gene: NA; clone size: NA; J gene: TRBJ1-1; V gene: TRBV6-5; CDR3 length: 11
CDR3 protein: CASSLAAGWEETQYF; CDR3 DNA: TGTGCCAGCAGTTTAGCAGCGGGCTGGGAAGAGACCCAGTACTTC; D gene: NA; clone size: once; J gene: TRBJ2-5; V gene: TRBV27; CDR3 length: 15
CDR3 protein: CASRGTGTNSPLHF; CDR3 DNA: TGTGCCAGCAGAGGGACAGGAACTAATTCACCCCTCCACTTT; D gene: TRBD1; clone size: NA; J gene: TRBJ1-6; V gene: TRBV7-9; CDR3 length: 14
CDR3 protein: CASSDFLSSYEQYF; CDR3 DNA: TGTGCCAGCAGTGATTTCCTCAGCTCCTACGAGCAGTACTTC; D gene: NA; clone size: NA; J gene: TRBJ2-7; V gene: TRBV2; CDR3 length: 14
CDR3 protein: CASSLHTDYGYTF; CDR3 DNA: TGTGCCAGCAGCTTACATACAGACTATGGCTACACCTTC; D gene: NA; clone size: NA; J gene: TRBJ1-2; V gene: TRBV11-1; CDR3 length: 13
CDR3 protein: CASSEGERGADTQYF; CDR3 DNA: TGTGCCAGCAGTGAAGGGGAGCGGGGCGCAGATACGCAGTATTTT; D gene: TRBD2; clone size: many; J gene: TRBJ2-3; V gene: TRBV2; CDR3 length: 15
CDR3 protein: CASSYWTGGIEQFF; CDR3 DNA: TGTGCCAGCAGCTACTGGACAGGGGGCATTGAGCAGTTCTTC; D gene: TRBD1; clone size: NA; J gene: TRBJ2-1; V gene: TRBV5-6; CDR3 length: 14
CDR3 protein: CASSPTTGQVETQYF; CDR3 DNA: TGTGCCAGCAGCCCTACGACAGGGCAGGTGGAGACCCAGTACTTC; D gene: TRBD1; clone size: NA; J gene: TRBJ2-5; V gene: TRBV7-8; CDR3 length: 15
CDR3 protein: CASSPSNDRVYEQYF; CDR3 DNA: TGCGCCAGCAGCCCCTCCAATGACAGGGTATACGAGCAGTACTTC; D gene: TRBD1; clone size: NA; J gene: TRBJ2-7; V gene: TRBV4-1; CDR3 length: 15
CDR3 protein: CASSVSDLTSTDTQYF; CDR3 DNA: TGTGCCAGCAGCGTATCGGACTTAACTAGCACAGATACGCAGTATTTT; D gene: NA; clone size: NA; J gene: TRBJ2-3; V gene: TRBV9; CDR3 length: 16
CDR3 protein: CSVGRERDTEAFF; CDR3 DNA: TGCAGCGTTGGCCGGGAGAGGGACACTGAAGCTTTCTTT; D gene: NA; clone size: NA; J gene: TRBJ1-1; V gene: TRBV29-1; CDR3 length: 13
CDR3 protein: CASSYGQGDYGYTF; CDR3 DNA: TGTGCCAGCAGCTATGGACAGGGAGACTATGGCTACACCTTC; D gene: TRBD1; clone size: once; J gene: TRBJ1-2; V gene: TRBV3-1/TRBV3-2; CDR3 length: 14
CDR3 protein: CASSQVSGGSNTEAFF; CDR3 DNA: TGTGCCAGCAGCCAAGTTTCAGGGGGCTCGAACACTGAAGCTTTCTTT; D gene: TRBD1; clone size: NA; J gene: TRBJ1-1; V gene: TRBV4-2; CDR3 length: 16
CDR3 protein: CASSIAYRVVASYGYTF; CDR3 DNA: TGTGCCAGTAGTATAGCCTACAGGGTAGTTGCCTCCTATGGCTACACCTTC; D gene: NA; clone size: NA; J gene: TRBJ1-2; V gene: TRBV19; CDR3 length: 17
CDR3 protein: CAISAEDSYEQYF; CDR3 DNA: TGTGCCATCAGTGCAGAGGACTCCTACGAGCAGTACTTC; D gene: NA; clone size: NA; J gene: TRBJ2-7; V gene: TRBV10-3; CDR3 length: 13
CDR3 protein: CASQGYNQPQHF; CDR3 DNA: TGTGCCAGTCAGGGTTACAATCAGCCCCAGCATTTT; D gene: NA; clone size: NA; J gene: TRBJ1-5; V gene: TRBV19; CDR3 length: 12
CDR3 protein: CASGTGFTDTQYF; CDR3 DNA: TGTGCCAGTGGGACAGGGTTCACAGATACGCAGTATTTT; D gene: TRBD1; clone size: NA; J gene: TRBJ2-3; V gene: TRBV9; CDR3 length: 13
CDR3 protein: CASRGPGQAVGNTEAFF; CDR3 DNA: TGTGCCAGTAGAGGGCCGGGACAGGCAGTGGGGAACACTGAAGCTTTCTTT; D gene: TRBD1; clone size: NA; J gene: TRBJ1-1; V gene: TRBV19; CDR3 length: 17
CDR3 protein: CASSVEAGGPYTQYF; CDR3 DNA: TGTGCCAGCAGCGTAGAAGCGGGGGGGCCCTATACGCAGTATTTT; D gene: TRBD2; clone size: NA; J gene: TRBJ2-3; V gene: TRBV9; CDR3 length: 15